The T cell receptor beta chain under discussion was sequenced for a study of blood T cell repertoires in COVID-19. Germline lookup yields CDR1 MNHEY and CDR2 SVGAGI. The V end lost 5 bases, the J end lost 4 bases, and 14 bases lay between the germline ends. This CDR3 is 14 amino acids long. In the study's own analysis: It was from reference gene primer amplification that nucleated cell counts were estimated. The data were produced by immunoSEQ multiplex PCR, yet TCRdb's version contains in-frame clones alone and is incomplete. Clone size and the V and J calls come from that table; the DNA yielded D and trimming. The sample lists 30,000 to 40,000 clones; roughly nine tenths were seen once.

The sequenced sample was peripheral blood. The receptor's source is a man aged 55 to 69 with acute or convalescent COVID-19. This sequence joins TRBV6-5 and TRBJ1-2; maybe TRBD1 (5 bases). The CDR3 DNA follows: TGTGCCAGCAGTCCCCAGGGTGACCTCTATGGCTACACCTTC. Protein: CASSPQGDLYGYTF.